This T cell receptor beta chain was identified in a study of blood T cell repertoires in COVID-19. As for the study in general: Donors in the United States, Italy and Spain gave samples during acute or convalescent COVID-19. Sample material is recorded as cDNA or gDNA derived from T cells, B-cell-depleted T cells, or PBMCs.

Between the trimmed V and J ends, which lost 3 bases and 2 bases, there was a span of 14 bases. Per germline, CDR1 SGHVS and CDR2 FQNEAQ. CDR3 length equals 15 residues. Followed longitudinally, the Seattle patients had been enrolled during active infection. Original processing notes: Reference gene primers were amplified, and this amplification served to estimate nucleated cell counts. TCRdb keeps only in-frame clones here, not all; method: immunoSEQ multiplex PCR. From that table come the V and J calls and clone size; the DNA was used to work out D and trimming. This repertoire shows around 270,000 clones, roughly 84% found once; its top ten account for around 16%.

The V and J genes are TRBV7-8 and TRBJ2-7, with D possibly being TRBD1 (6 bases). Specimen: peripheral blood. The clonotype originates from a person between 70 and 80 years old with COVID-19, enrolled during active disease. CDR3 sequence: CASSFAGTRTYEQYF. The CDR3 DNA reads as TGTGCCAGCAGCTTTGCCGGGACAAGAACCTACGAGCAGTACTTC.